The 24 T cell receptor beta chains reported below all come from one sample, sequenced in a study of cytomegalovirus exposure and HLA in healthy donors. It was with 60 Vbeta and 13 Jbeta primers that the PCR ran. Libraries were prepared by immunoSEQ multiplex PCR; TCRdb keeps only in-frame clonotypes and omits some of them. Its table lists 74,000 or so clones. Sequencing input: PBMCs. Receptors were obtained from a woman aged 60-75 years in good health and CMV-seronegative.

The genes are TRBV28 and TRBJ2-3, with TRBD2 identical over 8 bases. The CDR3 consists of 15 residues. V trimming: 7 bases; J trimming: 4 bases; junction bases outside the gene matches: 10. Germline CDR1 and CDR2: MDHEN and SYDVKM. CDR3 in amino acids: CASIGGSGRADTQYF. The CDR3 nucleotides read TGTGCCAGCATTGGGGGAAGCGGGAGAGCAGATACGCAGTATTTT.

The chain is built from TRBV5-1 and TRBJ2-3, with 8 bases identical to TRBD2. With V trimmed by 5 bases and J by 3 bases, 5 bases remained unmatched. CDR1 SGHRS and CDR2 YFSETQ come from the germline V gene. There are 14 residues in the CDR3. The CDR3 loop reads CASRVAGITDTQYF. CDR3 bases: TGCGCCAGCAGAGTAGCGGGAATTACAGATACGCAGTATTTT.

This rearrangement joins TRBV5-1 to TRBJ2-7, with 9 positions matching TRBD2. After removal of 0 bases from V and 2 bases from J, the junction contained 9 bases not matched to a gene. CDR3 size: 17 residues. From germline, CDR1 is SGHRS and CDR2 YFSETQ. The CDR3 spells CASSLAKGLAGPYEQYF. The CDR3 bases are TGCGCCAGCAGCTTGGCAAAAGGGCTAGCGGGACCCTACGAGCAGTACTTC.

The chain joins TRBV5-1 to TRBJ2-4; the match to TRBD2 covers 14 bases. There are 19 residues in the CDR3. The germline V gene has CDR1 SGHRS and CDR2 YFSETQ. Trimming at V came to 5 bases and at J to 2 bases, leaving 12 bases not matched to a gene. The CDR3 protein is CASSMNPGLAGDTKNIQYF. CDR3 sequence (DNA): TGCGCCAGCAGTATGAACCCGGGACTAGCGGGAGATACCAAAAACATTCAGTACTTC.

The chain uses TRBV5-4 and TRBJ1-2, with 8 bases matching TRBD1. This CDR3 has 16 residues. Looked up from germline, CDR1 is SGHNT and CDR2 is YYREEE (reference sequence). Losses at the gene ends were 5 bases for V and 3 bases for J; bases not matched to a gene: 12. The CDR3 region is CASSPGQAPSDYGYTF. In DNA, the CDR3 is TGTGCCAGCAGTCCGGGACAGGCGCCTTCCGACTATGGCTACACCTTC. Full variable domain (missing parts from reference TRBV5-4 and TRBJ1-2): ETGVTQSPTHLIKTRGQQVTLRCSSQSGHNTVSWYQQALGQGPQFIFQYYREEENGRGNFPPRFSGLQFPNYSSELNVNALELDDSALYLCASSPGQAPSDYGYTFGSGTRLTVV.

The chain recombines TRBV4-1 with TRBJ2-1; TRBD2 matches at 9 bases. V dropped 2 bases and J dropped 7; count of bases not matched to a gene: 12. Looked up from germline, CDR1 is MGHRA and CDR2 is YSYEKL. The CDR3 is 17 residues long. CDR3 sequence: CASSQFDIAGASNEQFF. DNA of the CDR3: TGCGCCAGCAGCCAATTCGATATAGCGGGAGCGTCGAATGAGCAGTTCTTC.

The V gene is TRBV19, the J gene TRBJ1-5; D call uncertain. Germline loops: CDR1 LNHDA, CDR2 SQIVND (reference sequence). The V end was cut by 4 bases, the J end by 6 bases, with 10 bases between. This CDR3 has 13 residues. The chain's CDR3 is CASSTLSGQPQHF. The CDR3 DNA sequence: TGTGCCAGTAGTACCCTATCCGGTCAGCCCCAGCATTTT. The entire variable domain, with the rest obtained from reference TRBV19 and TRBJ1-5, is as follows: DGGITQSPKYLFRKEGQNVTLSCEQNLNHDAMYWYRQDPGQGLRLIYYSQIVNDFQKGDIAEGYSVSREKKESFPLTVTSAQKNPTAFYLCASSTLSGQPQHFGDGTRLSIL.

The chain has TRBV2 and TRBJ2-6; possible D gene TRBD1, 6 bases. Trimming removed 6 bases from V and 1 base from J, with 10 bases in between. Germline assignment: CDR1 SNHLY and CDR2 FYNNEI. The CDR3 runs to 15 residues. The CDR3 sequence is CASRHRVSGANVLTF. In DNA form, the CDR3 reads TGTGCCAGCAGACACAGGGTATCTGGGGCCAACGTCCTGACTTTC.

This sequence joins TRBV20-1 and TRBJ1-1; D gene uncertain. Per the germline V gene, CDR1 is DFQATT and CDR2 is SNEGSKA (reference sequence). The CDR3 contains 11 residues. V was clipped by 8 bases and J by 0 bases, with 7 bases between them. CDR3 sequence (DNA): TGCAGTCCTTACATGAACACTGAAGCTTTCTTT. Translation gives CSPYMNTEAFF.

As concerns this clone: Additional DNA sequences in this sample encode the identical CDR3. The gene calls are TRBV19 and TRBJ2-2, with 9 nucleotides matching TRBD1. V gave up 8 bases and J gave up 3 bases; unmatched junction bases: 4. This CDR3 has 14 residues. Germline V gene sequence: CDR1 LNHDA, CDR2 SQIVND (reference sequence). The CDR3 DNA sequence: TGTGCCAGTCGTAGGACAGGGGACACCGGGGAGCTGTTTTTT. Its translation is CASRRTGDTGELFF.

The CDR3 bases are TGTGCCAGCAGGGGCTCCAATTCGCCCTACGAGCAGTACTTC. Translating gives CASRGSNSPYEQYF. The chain joins TRBV6-5 to TRBJ2-7; the D is unclear. V dropped 6 bases and J dropped 2 bases, with 14 bases sitting between them. Germline V lookup: CDR1 MNHEY, CDR2 SVGAGI. The CDR3 consists of 14 residues.

The CDR3 protein is CASSPSYSSYNEQFF. The DNA for the CDR3 is TGTGCCAGCAGCCCTAGCTACAGCTCCTACAATGAGCAGTTCTTC. V and J are TRBV7-2 and TRBJ2-1; D is perhaps TRBD2 (5 bases). CDR1 and CDR2 (germline): SGHTA, FQGNSA. The CDR3 is 15 amino acids. The V and J ends lost 5 bases and 0 bases respectively, with 11 bases between them.

This sequence joins TRBV10-3 and TRBJ1-2; TRBD1 might be the D (6 bases). This CDR3 has 14 residues. V shed 7 bases and J shed 0 bases, with 12 bases lying between them. From germline, CDR1 is ENHRY and CDR2 SYGVKD. The CDR3 DNA follows: TGTGCCATCAAAAGGACAGACGCTAACTATGGCTACACCTTC. This encodes CAIKRTDANYGYTF.

The rearrangement uses TRBV7-9 and TRBJ2-1; 7 bases are shared with TRBD1. Germline loops: CDR1 SEHNR, CDR2 FQNEAQ (reference sequence). V lost 6 bases and J lost 6; bases outside the gene matches: 14. This CDR3 region has 16 residues. The CDR3 nucleotides read TGTGCCAGCAGGAGGGGACCGACAGGGCGCGGCAATGAGCAGTTCTTC. Translated, it gives CASRRGPTGRGNEQFF.

The gene calls are TRBV21-1 and TRBJ2-7; no DNA check was done on the table's D call, TRBD2. TRBV21-1 is assigned pseudogene status. The CDR3 is 15 amino acids. As DNA, the CDR3 is TGTGCCAGCAGCTCCGGGCCGGGGGGCTGGAACGAGCAGTACTTC. It specifies CASSSGPGGWNEQYF.

The J gene is TRBJ2-7, the V gene TRBV11-2; 16 nucleotides agree with TRBD2. This CDR3 is 17 amino acids long. V was pared by 5 bases and J by 3 bases, with 7 bases of the junction left unmatched. Germline assignment: CDR1 SGHAT and CDR2 FQNNGV. The CDR3 DNA sequence: TGTGCCAGCAGCCCCGGGACTAGCGGGGGGGCCCTCTACGAGCAGTACTTC. Translation: CASSPGTSGGALYEQYF.

The rearrangement uses TRBV14 and TRBJ1-1; D unresolved. The CDR3 spans 14 residues. V lost 1 base to trimming and J lost 11 bases, with 17 bases between them. CDR1 and CDR2 from the germline V gene are SGHDN and FVKESK. CDR3 in DNA: TGTGCCAGCAGCCAAGGAACTCCCGCTAGAGGGGCTTTCTTT. Protein sequence: CASSQGTPARGAFF.

The chain joins TRBV4-2 to TRBJ2-2, with D possibly being TRBD2 (6 bases). Between the trimmed V and J ends, which lost 0 bases and 0 bases, there was a span of 8 bases. The CDR3 is 16 amino acids. CDR1 is LGHNA and CDR2 is YNFKEQ in the germline V gene. The CDR3 DNA follows: TGTGCCAGCAGCCAAGATGCGGGACCGAACACCGGGGAGCTGTTTTTT. Encoded protein: CASSQDAGPNTGELFF.

The V call is TRBV9, the J call TRBJ2-2, with no clear D. There are 14 residues in the CDR3. V gave up 4 bases and J gave up 6 bases, with 13 bases separating them. CDR1 is SGDLS and CDR2 is YYNGEE in the germline V gene. The DNA for the CDR3 is TGTGCCAGCAGCCCCCTGGCTAGTGCCGGGGAGCTGTTTTTT. It yields the protein CASSPLASAGELFF.

This rearrangement joins TRBV5-1 to TRBJ2-5, with 8 nucleotides matching TRBD2. Per the germline V gene, CDR1 is SGHRS and CDR2 is YFSETQ. V shed 0 bases and J 1 base; nucleotides not matched to a gene: 8. The CDR3 runs to 17 residues. This chain's CDR3 is CASSLATGRAGQETQYF. The CDR3, as DNA: TGCGCCAGCAGCTTGGCCACCGGGAGGGCGGGCCAAGAGACCCAGTACTTC. The full variable domain, rest sourced from reference TRBV5-1 and TRBJ2-5, is KAGVTQTPRYLIKTRGQQVTLSCSPISGHRSVSWYQQTPGQGLQFLFEYFSETQRNKGNFPGRFSGRQFSNSRSEMNVSTLELGDSALYLCASSLATGRAGQETQYFGPGTRLLVL.

The chain has TRBV9 and TRBJ2-3; TRBD2 agrees at 8 bases. Germline CDR1 is SGDLS and CDR2 is YYNGEE. J was trimmed by 1 base and V by 3 bases; bases with no gene match: 7. The CDR3 spans 16 residues. The CDR3 loop reads CASSGELADRTDTQYF. CDR3 sequence (DNA): TGTGCCAGCAGCGGCGAACTAGCGGATCGCACAGATACGCAGTATTTT.

The rearrangement uses TRBV29-1 and TRBJ2-1, with a possible D match to TRBD1 (5 bases). The CDR3 totals 16 residues. The V gene lost 1 base and the J gene lost 4 bases, with 17 bases spanning the gap. From germline, CDR1 is SQVTM and CDR2 ANQGSEA. For the CDR3, the DNA is TGCAGCGTTGAAGGAGGTGCGGACACCACTTACAATGAGCAGTTCTTC. Its protein product is CSVEGGADTTYNEQFF.

The chain recombines TRBV19 with TRBJ1-2; TRBD1 aligns across 12 bases. The ends lost 7 bases at V and 4 bases at J; junction bases unmatched: 7. From germline, CDR1 is LNHDA and CDR2 SQIVND (reference sequence). The length of the CDR3 is 15 residues. The CDR3 region is CASNPGQGAIYGYTF. In DNA, the CDR3 is TGTGCCAGTAACCCGGGACAGGGGGCGATCTATGGCTACACCTTC.

The chain's CDR3 is CAGNTGANQPQHF. DNA of the CDR3: TGTGCCGGCAATACAGGGGCCAATCAGCCCCAGCATTTT. The chain joins TRBV28 to TRBJ1-5; 7 bases agree with TRBD1. Germline V gives CDR1 MDHEN, CDR2 SYDVKM. Germline trimming cut 11 bases from V and 3 bases from J; bases unmatched to any gene: 7. This CDR3 has 13 amino acids.